This T cell receptor beta chain was found in a study of tumor-infiltrating lymphocytes in primary liver carcinoma. Study-wide context: Maximum tumor diameters ranged from about 4.2 to 11 cm, stage T1-T3 N0M0. Study-wide findings and caveats: Pairs comparing tumor with adjacent tissue or blood overlapped less than pairs drawn from tumor regions.

For this clonotype: The antigen is unknown.

cDNA specific to TCR beta was made from around 530 ng of total RNA, with a constant-region primer employed for priming. Three nested multiplex PCR rounds of slightly modified ARM-PCR generated TCR beta libraries. Each of the first two PCR rounds ran approximately 11 cycles with TRBV1-TRBV30 forward and C-beta reverse primers. TCRdb ran MiXCR on the multiplex PCR reads and lists one entry per CDR3 protein. The sample contains 95,000 to 150,000 distinct CDR3 sequences, under 65% of which appear only once. Without any cell sorting, roughly 18-31 mg of bulk tissue yielded co-extracted RNA and DNA. Patients showed chronic HBV infection and an absence of prior treatment. Each of the tumor samples contained in excess of 80% viable tumor cells. Germline V gives CDR1 SGHNT, CDR2 YENEEA. The CDR3 runs to 15 residues. V shed 5 bases, J shed 7 bases, and the junction held 12 bases outside the gene matches.

The V and J genes are TRBV11-3 and TRBJ1-1; TRBD1 agrees at 8 bases. The TCR sequence derives from a woman aged 55 to 70 with primary liver carcinoma and hepatitis B virus infection. Sequencing was performed on liver tumor tissue from sampling region 3. This sample's subset: tumor region T3, left-lateral pole. The CDR3 sequence: CASSPPGGLNIEAFF. The CDR3 DNA reads as TGTGCCAGCAGCCCCCCAGGGGGCTTGAATATTGAAGCTTTCTTT.